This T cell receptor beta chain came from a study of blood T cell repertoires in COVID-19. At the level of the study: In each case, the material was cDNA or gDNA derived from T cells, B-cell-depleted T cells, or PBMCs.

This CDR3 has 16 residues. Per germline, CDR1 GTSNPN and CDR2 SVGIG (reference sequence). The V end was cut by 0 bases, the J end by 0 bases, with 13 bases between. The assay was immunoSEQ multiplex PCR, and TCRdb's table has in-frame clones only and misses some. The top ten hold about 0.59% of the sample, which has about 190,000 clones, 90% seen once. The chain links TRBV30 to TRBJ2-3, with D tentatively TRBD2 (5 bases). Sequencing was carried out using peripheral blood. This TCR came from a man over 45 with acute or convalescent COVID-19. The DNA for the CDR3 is TGTGCCTGGAGTGTACTAGGCTTTACTAGCACAGATACGCAGTATTTT. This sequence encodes CAWSVLGFTSTDTQYF. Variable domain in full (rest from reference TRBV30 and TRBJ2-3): SQTIHQWPATLVQPVGSPLSLECTVEGTSNPNLYWYRQAAGRGLQLLFYSVGIGQISSEVPQNLSASRPQDRQFILSSKKLLLSDSGFYLCAWSVLGFTSTDTQYFGPGTRLTVL.